This T cell receptor (beta chain) emerged from a study of T cells in Graves' hyperthyroidism and ophthalmopathy. Study-wide results and limits: Ophthalmopathy cases were set apart from stable hyperthyroidism by a 13 V-J model. Most thyroid clonotypes expanded above 0.001 were also detected in blood.

Note on this clonotype: Its cognate antigen is unknown.

TCR beta CDR3 regions were amplified from RNA transcripts. First-round RT-PCR targeting the TCR CDR3 was performed with the HTBI primer set. In TCRdb, the multiplex PCR reads were re-called with MiXCR into one record per CDR3 protein. The data show approximately 700,000 distinct CDR3 sequences, just under 45% seen once. CDR3 length: 10 amino acids. V was cut by 10 bases and J by 8 bases, with 11 bases left in between. Exclusion of a patient resulted from uncontrolled infection, other autoimmune disease, pregnancy or lactation. Thyroid ultrasound and orbital computed tomography, with clinical symptoms and serum thyroxine and TRAb, informed diagnoses.

The sample consisted of peripheral blood or thyroid tissue (not recorded which). The chain combines TRBV12-3 or TRBV12-4 with TRBJ1-2; weak D call: TRBD1 (5 bases). The TCR sequence derives from an adult man with Graves' disease, either hyperthyroidism or ophthalmopathy (not recorded which). DNA of the CDR3: TGTGCCATCGGGGGGTCCGGCTACACCTTC. Translating gives CAIGGSGYTF.